These 19 T cell receptor beta chains were sequenced from one sample in a study of blood T cell repertoires in COVID-19. Libraries were prepared by immunoSEQ multiplex PCR; TCRdb keeps only in-frame clonotypes and omits some of them. The data show some 290,000 clones, approximately 91% seen once. Sequencing used peripheral blood. The origin of the receptors is a woman in her 30s with COVID-19, enrolled during active disease.

A single count supports this clone. This same CDR3 is encoded by further DNA sequences in the sample. This chain links TRBV19 with TRBJ2-1, with D hard to call. Germline lookup yields CDR1 LNHDA and CDR2 SQIVND (reference sequence). V was cut by 6 bases and J by 0 bases, with 9 bases left in between. The CDR3 sequence is 14 residues long. In DNA, the CDR3 is TGTGCCAGTAGCTTCGAGAGCTCCTACAATGAGCAGTTCTTC. It codes for CASSFESSYNEQFF.

V is TRBV24-1 and J is TRBJ1-4; weak D call: TRBD1 (6 bases). CDR3 size: 15 residues. CDR1 and CDR2 from the germline V gene are KGHDR and SFDVKD. V lost 3 bases and J 4 bases, leaving 11 bases between the germline ends. In DNA form, the CDR3 reads TGTGCCACCAGTGATGCAGGGGTCGGTAATGAAAAACTGTTTTTT. It translates to CATSDAGVGNEKLFF.

This chain's CDR3 is CASSEAVSGNTIYF. The CDR3 bases are TGCGCCAGCAGTGAGGCGGTCTCTGGAAACACCATATATTTT. The chain uses TRBV10-2 and TRBJ1-3; D not resolved. The V gene's germline CDR1 is WSHSY and CDR2 SAAADI. The germline V and J ends were trimmed by 2 bases and 0 bases, with 5 bases remaining between them. CDR3 length: 14 amino acids.

Regarding this clone: The junction and the germline gene differ at one end; a read error may be behind it. The gene calls are TRBV6-2 or TRBV6-3 and TRBJ1-2; D remains unclear. The germline V gene encodes CDR1 MNHEY and CDR2 SVGEGT. The CDR3 sequence is 12 residues long. CDR3 region: CASSYSDYGYTF. The CDR3 DNA reads as TGTGCCAGCAGTTACTCCGACTACGGCTACACCTTC.

This clone was seen just once. The chain employs TRBV18 and TRBJ2-5; 11 bases align to TRBD2. The J segment lost 2 bases and the V segment lost 3 bases, leaving 11 bases of the junction unmatched. Germline CDR1 KGHSH, CDR2 LQKENI. CDR3 length: 18 residues. The CDR3 reads CASSPRGPGLAVQETQYF. DNA for the CDR3: TGTGCCAGCTCACCTCGTGGACCGGGACTAGCGGTACAAGAGACCCAGTACTTC.

The V and J genes are TRBV9 and TRBJ2-7; the match to TRBD2 covers 7 bases. Germline assignment: CDR1 SGDLS and CDR2 YYNGEE. Trimming at V came to 3 bases and at J to 3 bases, leaving 6 bases not matched to a gene. There are 14 residues in the CDR3. This chain's CDR3 is CASSEGGEGYEQYF. CDR3 DNA: TGTGCCAGCAGCGAGGGCGGGGAGGGCTACGAGCAGTACTTC.

This clone was seen only once. J is TRBJ2-2 and V is TRBV10-3, with TRBD2 identical over 7 bases. Germline loops: CDR1 ENHRY, CDR2 SYGVKD. V dropped 4 bases and J dropped 7; count of bases not matched to a gene: 9. The CDR3 is 15 residues long. The CDR3 DNA is TGTGCCATCAGTGTTTTGGCGGGAGTGGGCGGGGAGCTGTTTTTT. Encoded protein: CAISVLAGVGGELFF.

The rearrangement links TRBV2 to TRBJ1-5; the D gene is possibly TRBD1 (6 bases). Germline V CDR1 and CDR2: SNHLY, FYNNEI. Trimming removed 2 bases from V and 4 bases from J, with 12 bases in between. The CDR3 runs to 15 residues. The CDR3 region is CASSESRGGNQPQHF. DNA of the CDR3: TGTGCCAGCAGTGAAAGCAGGGGCGGTAATCAGCCCCAGCATTTT.

This sequence joins TRBV30 and TRBJ2-7; D may be TRBD1 (5 bases). CDR3 length: 13 amino acids. The germline V gene encodes CDR1 GTSNPN and CDR2 SVGIG (reference sequence). Between the trimmed V and J ends, which lost 3 bases and 3 bases, there was a span of 12 bases. The CDR3 protein is CAWRGLGYYEQYF. The CDR3 nucleotides read TGTGCCTGGAGGGGGCTAGGTTACTACGAGCAGTACTTC.

V is TRBV3-1 (or the pseudogene TRBV3-2) and J is TRBJ2-2; D possibly corresponds to TRBD1 (6 bases). The V end lost 0 bases, the J end lost 0 bases, and 11 bases lay between the germline ends. Per the germline V gene, CDR1 is LGHDT and CDR2 is YNNKEL (reference sequence). CDR3 length: 17 amino acids. The CDR3 DNA reads TGTGCCAGCAGCCAAGAACCAGGGGCTCCGAACACCGGGGAGCTGTTTTTT. Translated, it gives CASSQEPGAPNTGELFF.

This chain connects TRBV29-1 to TRBJ1-4; maybe TRBD1 (6 bases). Germline lookup yields CDR1 SQVTM and CDR2 ANQGSEA. The CDR3 runs to 14 residues. The V gene lost 5 bases and the J gene lost 4 bases, with 14 bases spanning the gap. The CDR3 nucleotides read TGCAGCGTTCGAGGGACACTATATAATGAAAAACTGTTTTTT. Protein sequence: CSVRGTLYNEKLFF.

The chain joins TRBV4-1 to TRBJ2-1, with TRBD1 matching over 9 bases. V lost 5 bases, J lost 8 bases, and 13 bases stayed unmatched. This CDR3 spans 16 amino acids. Germline CDR1 reads MGHRA; CDR2 reads YSYEKL. This chain's CDR3 is CASSLRTGVSMDEQFF. The DNA of the CDR3 is TGCGCCAGCAGCTTACGGACAGGGGTTTCAATGGATGAGCAGTTCTTC.

This chain connects TRBV19 to TRBJ2-3; the D gene is possibly TRBD1 (5 bases). CDR3 length equals 16 residues. Germline CDR1 and CDR2: LNHDA and SQIVND (reference sequence). V was pared by 5 bases and J by 5 bases, with 20 bases between. CDR3 coding DNA: TGTGCCAGTAGTTCACTCCAGACAGTCGCTGGAGATACGCAGTATTTT. Amino acids: CASSSLQTVAGDTQYF.

This chain links TRBV6-4 with TRBJ2-1; 7 bases map to TRBD2. The J segment lost 2 bases and the V segment lost 4 bases, leaving 5 bases of the junction unmatched. Germline V gives CDR1 MRHNA, CDR2 SNTAGT. CDR3 length: 15 residues. CDR3: CASSAEGGTYNEQFF. The DNA for the CDR3 is TGTGCCAGCAGTGCTGAGGGAGGGACCTACAATGAGCAGTTCTTC.

The chain couples TRBV6-5 to TRBJ2-1; D is uncertain. The ends were cut back, 2 bases at V and 8 bases at J, with 10 bases in the middle. This CDR3 region has 13 residues. Germline CDR1 is MNHEY and CDR2 is SVGAGI. The CDR3 sequence is CASSYQTADEQFF. CDR3 DNA: TGTGCCAGCAGTTACCAAACAGCCGATGAGCAGTTCTTC.

The gene calls are TRBV6-5 and TRBJ2-2; 7 bases map to TRBD1. Germline V CDR1 and CDR2: MNHEY, SVGAGI. The CDR3 loop spans 14 amino acids. Trimming cost V 4 bases and J 3 bases; bases outside gene matches: 2. This CDR3 is CASSSTGDTGELFF. The CDR3 nucleotides read TGTGCCAGCAGTTCCACAGGGGACACCGGGGAGCTGTTTTTT.

This chain connects TRBV30 to TRBJ1-1; D not resolved. The germline V gene has CDR1 GTSNPN and CDR2 SVGIG (reference sequence). Trimming pared 3 bases from V and 5 bases from J, leaving 7 bases between. This CDR3 comprises 11 residues. CDR3 nucleotides: TGTGCCTGGAGCACGAGGACTGAAGCTTTCTTT. It is translated as CAWSTRTEAFF. Complete variable domain (other parts from reference TRBV30 and TRBJ1-1): SQTIHQWPATLVQPVGSPLSLECTVEGTSNPNLYWYRQAAGRGLQLLFYSVGIGQISSEVPQNLSASRPQDRQFILSSKKLLLSDSGFYLCAWSTRTEAFFGQGTRLTVV.

The genes are TRBV27 and TRBJ2-7; D possibly corresponds to TRBD2 (5 bases). V was trimmed by 8 bases and J by 1 base, leaving 18 bases between them. CDR1 is MNHEY, CDR2 SMNVEV, per germline (reference sequence). The CDR3 spans 15 residues. CDR3 sequence (DNA): TGTGCCAGCGGACGTCCGAACTCGGGATCCTACGAGCAGTACTTC. This gives the protein CASGRPNSGSYEQYF.

This chain joins TRBV5-6 and TRBJ2-7; D is perhaps TRBD1 (6 bases). With 4 bases removed from V and 2 bases from J, the gap between germline ends came to 13 bases. Germline V gives CDR1 SGHDT, CDR2 YYEEEE. CDR3 length equals 14 residues. The CDR3 protein is CASSPRDKTYEQYF. The CDR3, as DNA: TGTGCCAGCAGCCCCCGGGACAAAACCTACGAGCAGTACTTC.